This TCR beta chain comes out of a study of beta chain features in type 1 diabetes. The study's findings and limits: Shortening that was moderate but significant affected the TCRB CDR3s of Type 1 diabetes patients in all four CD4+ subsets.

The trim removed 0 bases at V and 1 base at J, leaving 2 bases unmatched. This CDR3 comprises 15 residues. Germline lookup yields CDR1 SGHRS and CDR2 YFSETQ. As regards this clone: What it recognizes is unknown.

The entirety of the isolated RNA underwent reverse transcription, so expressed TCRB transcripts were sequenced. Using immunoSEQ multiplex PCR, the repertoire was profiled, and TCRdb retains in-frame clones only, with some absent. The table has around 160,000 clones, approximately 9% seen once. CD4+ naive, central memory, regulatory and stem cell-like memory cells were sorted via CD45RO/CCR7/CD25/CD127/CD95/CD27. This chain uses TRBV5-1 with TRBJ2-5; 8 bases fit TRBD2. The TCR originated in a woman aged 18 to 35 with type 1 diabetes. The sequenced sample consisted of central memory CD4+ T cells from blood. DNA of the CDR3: TGCGCCAGCAGCTTGGGTAGCGGGGCCCAAGAGACCCAGTACTTC. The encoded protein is CASSLGSGAQETQYF.